A single sample gave rise to the 29 T cell receptor beta chains below, sequenced in a study of blood T cell repertoires in COVID-19. The data were produced by immunoSEQ multiplex PCR, yet TCRdb's version contains in-frame clones alone and is incomplete. Found here are approximately 53,000 clones, about 89% of them singletons; the top ten hold 2.2%. The specimen was peripheral blood. These receptors originate from a human donor in a cohort sampled during active COVID-19.

The chain is built from TRBV7-8 and TRBJ2-3; 10 bases line up with TRBD2. The CDR3 is 19 amino acids. With V trimmed by 1 base and J by 0 bases, 10 bases remained unmatched. Germline-derived CDR1 and CDR2 are SGHVS and FQNEAQ. CDR3 DNA sequence: TGTGCCAGCAGCTTAGTTGGCCTAGCGGGGGCCCCTAGCACAGATACGCAGTATTTT. It encodes CASSLVGLAGAPSTDTQYF.

The chain recombines TRBV5-4 with TRBJ1-3; D may be TRBD1 (5 bases). CDR1 is SGHNT, CDR2 YYREEE, per germline (reference sequence). Trimming took off 6 bases at V and 3 bases at J, with 13 bases between the two ends. The CDR3 covers 14 residues. As DNA, the CDR3 is TGTGCCAGCACTATGGCCCAGGGTGGAAACACCATATATTTT. Protein sequence: CASTMAQGGNTIYF.

The rearrangement joins TRBV4-1 to TRBJ2-4, with a possible D match to TRBD1 (7 bases). The CDR3 is 18 residues long. V was pared by 1 base and J by 2 bases, with 18 bases between. Per the germline V gene, CDR1 is MGHRA and CDR2 is YSYEKL. Here the CDR3 reads CASSQVGSGGISKNIQYF. CDR3 nucleotide sequence: TGCGCCAGCAGCCAAGTAGGTTCAGGGGGGATATCCAAAAACATTCAGTACTTC.

About this clone: Sequence at one end of the junction differs from germline and may be a read error. The chain links TRBV3-1 (or the pseudogene TRBV3-2) to TRBJ2-2; TRBD2 agrees at 7 bases. The CDR3 is 15 amino acids. Germline CDR1 reads LGHDT; CDR2 reads YNNKEL (reference sequence). Here the CDR3 DNA reads TGTGCCATCAGCCGGGACTACCAGAACACCGGGGAGCTGTTTTTT. Translating gives CAISRDYQNTGELFF.

This chain uses TRBV4-1 with TRBJ2-1, with 7 nucleotides matching TRBD1. Germline loops: CDR1 MGHRA, CDR2 YSYEKL. This CDR3 spans 14 amino acids. After removal of 1 base from V and 7 bases from J, the junction contained 4 bases not matched to a gene. The CDR3 reads CASSQVDRENEQFF. CDR3 bases: TGCGCCAGCAGCCAAGTAGACAGGGAGAATGAGCAGTTCTTC.

The chain couples TRBV6-2 or TRBV6-3 to TRBJ2-3, with D perhaps matching TRBD1 (5 bases). There are 15 residues in the CDR3. Trimming pared 1 base from V and 1 base from J, leaving 9 bases between. The germline CDR1 and CDR2 sequences are MNHEY and SVGEGT. For the CDR3, the DNA is TGTGCCAGCAGTTACTTCGGCAGGGGCACAGATACGCAGTATTTT. Its protein is CASSYFGRGTDTQYF.

The chain combines TRBV28 with TRBJ2-7; TRBD2 might be the D (5 bases). The CDR3 length is 15 residues. Trimming removed 6 bases from V and 0 bases from J, with 15 bases in between. Germline CDR1 is MDHEN and CDR2 is SYDVKM. The DNA for the CDR3 is TGTGCCAGCAGCCCAAGAGGGCTCATCTCCTACGAGCAGTACTTC. Amino acid sequence: CASSPRGLISYEQYF.

This chain connects TRBV18 to TRBJ1-5; 8 bases align to TRBD1. There are 13 residues in the CDR3. J lost 5 bases, V lost 3 bases, and 0 bases had no gene match. In germline, CDR1 is KGHSH, CDR2 LQKENI. The CDR3 sequence is CASSPGQDQPQHF. For the CDR3, the DNA is TGTGCCAGCTCACCGGGACAGGATCAGCCCCAGCATTTT.

The V and J genes are TRBV19 and TRBJ1-6, with TRBD1 matching over 7 bases. Germline V gene data show CDR1 as LNHDA and CDR2 as SQIVND (reference sequence). This CDR3 region has 14 residues. The V and J ends lost 7 bases and 2 bases, in that order; junction bases with no gene match: 2. DNA of the CDR3: TGTGCCAGTAAGACAGGGCCCTATAATTCACCCCTCCACTTT. Its translation: CASKTGPYNSPLHF.

This CDR3 reads CASSLISGSETQYF. The CDR3 region has the DNA TGTGCCAGCAGCTTAATCAGCGGGAGTGAGACCCAGTACTTC. The genes are TRBV7-2 and TRBJ2-5; 8 bases are shared with TRBD2. Trimming at V came to 2 bases and at J to 5 bases, leaving 4 bases not matched to a gene. The CDR3 length is 14 residues. CDR1 SGHTA and CDR2 FQGNSA come from the germline V gene.

CDR3 residues: CASSWTPLNTGELFF. The CDR3 DNA sequence: TGCGCCAGCAGCTGGACACCGCTGAACACCGGGGAGCTGTTTTTT. The V and J genes are TRBV5-1 and TRBJ2-2, with a possible D match to TRBD1 (5 bases). Germline V gene data show CDR1 as SGHRS and CDR2 as YFSETQ. Trimming cost V 3 bases and J 1 base, with 10 bases left between them. The length of the CDR3 is 15 residues.

This chain links TRBV2 with TRBJ1-2; 9 bases agree with TRBD1. V was clipped by 6 bases and J by 5 bases; unmatched bases: 4. The length of the CDR3 is 13 residues. Germline CDR1 is SNHLY and CDR2 is FYNNEI. The CDR3 spells CASSGDRAYGYTF. The CDR3 DNA follows: TGTGCCAGCAGCGGGGACAGGGCTTATGGCTACACCTTC.

The rearrangement joins TRBV4-1 to TRBJ2-7; tentatively, D is TRBD2 (5 bases). Germline-derived CDR1 and CDR2 are MGHRA and YSYEKL. Deletions cut 4 bases from V and 0 bases from J, with 19 bases between. This CDR3 region has 17 residues. The CDR3 nucleotides read TGCGCCAGCAGCCGCTTAGCTCTCGGCGGAGGCTCCTACGAGCAGTACTTC. It specifies CASSRLALGGGSYEQYF.

By share of the sample, this clone is medium-sized. This chain uses TRBV2 with TRBJ1-6, with TRBD1 matching over 8 bases. The trim removed 5 bases at V and 13 bases at J, leaving 10 bases unmatched. There are 14 residues in the CDR3. Germline V CDR1 and CDR2: SNHLY, FYNNEI. This CDR3 is CASSLGQVGQPLHF. CDR3 sequence (DNA): TGTGCCAGCAGTTTGGGACAGGTCGGGCAGCCCCTCCACTTT. Full variable domain (remainder filled in from reference TRBV2 and TRBJ1-6): EPEVTQTPSHQVTQMGQEVILRCVPISNHLYFYWYRQILGQKVEFLVSFYNNEISEKSEIFDDQFSVERPDGSNFTLKIRSTKLEDSAMYFCASSLGQVGQPLHFGNGTRLTVT.

This clone appeared once. The gene calls are TRBV29-1 and TRBJ2-3; 7 bases map to TRBD1. The CDR3 is made up of 12 amino acids. V dropped 6 bases and J dropped 6; count of bases not matched to a gene: 6. CDR1 SQVTM and CDR2 ANQGSEA come from the germline V gene. CDR3 nucleotide sequence: TGCAGCGTCACACGAGGGGGCGATACGCAGTATTTT. Residues: CSVTRGGDTQYF.

The gene calls are TRBV28 and TRBJ2-7, with D possibly matching TRBD1 (5 bases). CDR3 length: 16 amino acids. With 0 bases removed from V and 0 bases from J, the gap between germline ends came to 12 bases. Germline V gives CDR1 MDHEN, CDR2 SYDVKM. The CDR3 reads CASSLCMRQHSYEQYF. The CDR3 DNA is TGTGCCAGCAGTTTATGCATGAGACAGCACTCCTACGAGCAGTACTTC.

DNA for the CDR3: TGTGCCAGCAGCTTGGACTCCCCCGGGAGTGAAAAACTGTTTTTT. As protein: CASSLDSPGSEKLFF. The rearrangement uses TRBV5-4 and TRBJ1-4; no firm D call. The germline gives CDR1 SGHNT, CDR2 YYREEE (reference sequence). Trimming took off 0 bases at V and 7 bases at J, with 13 bases between the two ends. The CDR3 extends over 15 amino acids.

The J gene is TRBJ2-3, the V gene TRBV24-1; D not certain. The CDR3 is 14 amino acids. CDR1 and CDR2 from the germline V gene are KGHDR and SFDVKD. Trimming left V 5 bases short and J 2 bases short, with 10 bases between. The DNA of the CDR3 is TGTGCCACCAGTGGGCCCGCATACACAGATACGCAGTATTTT. Translation gives CATSGPAYTDTQYF.

The CDR3 DNA reads as TGTGCCACCAGCAGTTCGCTAGCGAGCACAGATACGCAGTATTTT. It is translated as CATSSSLASTDTQYF. J is TRBJ2-3 and V is TRBV15, with D maybe TRBD2 (6 bases). Germline V gives CDR1 LNHNV, CDR2 YYDKDF (reference sequence). Trimming stripped 3 bases from V and 0 bases from J, with 10 bases between. The CDR3 totals 15 residues.

The chain couples TRBV6-5 to TRBJ1-1; 8 nucleotides match TRBD1. Germline V gene sequence: CDR1 MNHEY, CDR2 SVGAGI. After removal of 6 bases from V and 6 bases from J, the junction contained 9 bases not matched to a gene. CDR3 length equals 14 residues. Here the CDR3 reads CASRNQGAQSEAFF. CDR3 nucleotide sequence: TGTGCCAGCAGAAACCAGGGGGCGCAGTCTGAAGCTTTCTTT.

The J gene is TRBJ2-7, the V gene TRBV12-3 or TRBV12-4; TRBD1 matches at 7 bases. CDR3 length equals 13 residues. V was clipped by 5 bases and J by 3 bases; unmatched bases: 4. The CDR3 DNA reads TGTGCCAGCAGTCCTCCAGGGGGCTACGAGCAGTACTTC. Translated, it gives CASSPPGGYEQYF.

Only one count was recorded for this clone. The genes are TRBV5-6 and TRBJ2-3, with TRBD1 matching over 7 bases. Germline V gene sequence: CDR1 SGHDT, CDR2 YYEEEE. J lost 4 bases, V lost 4 bases, and 15 bases had no gene match. The CDR3 has 17 residues. CDR3 DNA: TGTGCCAGCAGCGTGGACCAGACAGGGCTCTTCTCAGATACGCAGTATTTT. Amino acids: CASSVDQTGLFSDTQYF.

The rearrangement links TRBV4-1 to TRBJ2-1; 11 nucleotides align to TRBD2. From germline, CDR1 is MGHRA and CDR2 YSYEKL. Trimming at V came to 0 bases and at J to 4 bases, leaving 5 bases not matched to a gene. The CDR3 spans 17 residues. The CDR3 nucleotides are TGCGCCAGCAGCCAAGACTTTAGCGGGGGGGCTTACAATGAGCAGTTCTTC. It specifies CASSQDFSGGAYNEQFF.

The V and J genes are TRBV11-2 and TRBJ2-5; 7 bases are a match to TRBD2. The CDR3 spans 16 residues. Germline lookup yields CDR1 SGHAT and CDR2 FQNNGV. The V and J ends lost 1 base and 0 bases, in that order; junction bases with no gene match: 5. CDR3 bases: TGTGCCAGCAGCTTAGTGGGGGGGACTAACCAAGAGACCCAGTACTTC. Its translation: CASSLVGGTNQETQYF.

This chain joins TRBV19 and TRBJ1-5; 7 nucleotides agree with TRBD1. V shed 7 bases, J shed 5 bases, and the junction held 14 bases outside the gene matches. CDR1 and CDR2 from the germline V gene are LNHDA and SQIVND (reference sequence). This CDR3 is built from 16 residues. The CDR3 DNA follows: TGTGCCAGTATTAAAAGGGCCCGACAGGGAGATCAGCCCCAGCATTTT. It specifies CASIKRARQGDQPQHF.

This clone was observed a few times. The chain has TRBV27 and TRBJ2-7; 11 bases are a match to TRBD2. The CDR3 consists of 15 residues. Germline values: CDR1 MNHEY, CDR2 SMNVEV (reference sequence). Losses at the gene ends were 5 bases for V and 3 bases for J; bases not matched to a gene: 6. The CDR3 coding sequence is TGTGCCAGCAGTACCGGGACTAGCGGAATCTACGAGCAGTACTTC. Amino acids: CASSTGTSGIYEQYF.

The V call is TRBV28, the J call TRBJ2-3; no clear D gene. Germline V lookup: CDR1 MDHEN, CDR2 SYDVKM. Trimming pared 3 bases from V and 2 bases from J, leaving 9 bases between. The CDR3 sequence is 14 residues long. The CDR3: CASSFRRSTDTQYF. CDR3 coding DNA: TGTGCCAGCAGTTTCAGGCGCTCCACAGATACGCAGTATTTT.

The rearrangement uses TRBV2 and TRBJ1-2; 7 bases match TRBD1. Germline V gene lookup returns CDR1 SNHLY and CDR2 FYNNEI. After removal of 6 bases from V and 6 bases from J, the junction contained 7 bases not matched to a gene. The CDR3 covers 13 residues. The CDR3 sequence is CASSQQGSDGYTF. The CDR3 DNA reads TGTGCCAGCAGCCAACAGGGGTCGGATGGCTACACCTTC.

V usage is TRBV6-5 and J usage is TRBJ2-3, with no clear D. The CDR3 loop spans 14 amino acids. Germline CDR1 MNHEY, CDR2 SVGAGI. V was pared by 7 bases and J by 0 bases, with 11 bases between. The CDR3, as DNA: TGTGCCAGCACCCCCGGCGGAAGCACAGATACGCAGTATTTT. Its protein is CASTPGGSTDTQYF.